This T cell receptor (beta chain) comes out of a study of OX40 agonist ivuxolimab in advanced cancers. At the level of the study: Participants could have had prior anti-PD-1, anti-PD-L1 or anti-CTLA-4 therapy, and more than 35% had some.

Clones were read by immunoSEQ multiplex PCR, and TCRdb kept only the in-frame ones, dropping some. The sample has some 98,000 clones, just under 95% seen once; the top ten hold around 0.28%. On this clone: Its antigen is not known.

General observations from the study: Relative to CD4+ cells, CD8+ T cells on average had more expanded clones. Certain nonresponding patients likewise had low normalized T-cell clonal expansion.

CDR1 SGHAT and CDR2 FQDESV come from the germline V gene (reference sequence). The trim removed 5 bases at V and 0 bases at J, leaving 5 bases unmatched. The CDR3 is made up of 15 amino acids. Sequencing was performed on CD4+ or CD8+ T cells sorted from blood, taken in a trial of the OX40 agonist ivuxolimab. The clonotype comes from an adult with an advanced solid tumor such as melanoma, head and neck, liver or kidney cancer. The gene calls are TRBV11-1 and TRBJ2-5; 8 bases are a match to TRBD2. CDR3 amino acids: CASSLGGVHQETQYF. CDR3 DNA: TGTGCCAGCAGCCTCGGGGGGGTCCACCAAGAGACCCAGTACTTC.